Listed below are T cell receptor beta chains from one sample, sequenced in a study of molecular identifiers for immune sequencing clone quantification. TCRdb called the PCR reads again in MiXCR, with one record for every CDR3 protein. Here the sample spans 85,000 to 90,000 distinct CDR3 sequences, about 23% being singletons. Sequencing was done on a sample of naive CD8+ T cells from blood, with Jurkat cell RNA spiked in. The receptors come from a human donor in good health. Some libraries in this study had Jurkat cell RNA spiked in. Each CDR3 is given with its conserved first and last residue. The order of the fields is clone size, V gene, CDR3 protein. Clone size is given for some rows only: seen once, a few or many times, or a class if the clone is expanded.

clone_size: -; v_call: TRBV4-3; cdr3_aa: CASSQDKTSGTDTQYF
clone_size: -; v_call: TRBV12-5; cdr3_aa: CASGLQDRAAPYNEQFF
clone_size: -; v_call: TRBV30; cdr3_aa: CAWSFLRDGGFYGYTF
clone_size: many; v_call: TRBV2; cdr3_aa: CASSEGPQGMVNTEAFF
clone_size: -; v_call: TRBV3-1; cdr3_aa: CTSSQTSGSRPDTQFF
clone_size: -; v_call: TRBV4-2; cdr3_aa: CASSPRGQSSYEQYF
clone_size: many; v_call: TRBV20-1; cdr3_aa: CSGELGEYQETQYF
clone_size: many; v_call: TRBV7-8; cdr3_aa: CASSSGTSGGIDTQYF
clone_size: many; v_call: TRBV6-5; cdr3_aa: CASSLRPGLYTGELFF
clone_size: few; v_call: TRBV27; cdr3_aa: CASSPLPGQEETQYF
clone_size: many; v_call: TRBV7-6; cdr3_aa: CASSPSPGGIEQYF
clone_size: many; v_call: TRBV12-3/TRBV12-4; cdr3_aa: CASSLERASSYNEQFF
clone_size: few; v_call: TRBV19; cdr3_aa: CASSSKARGKNTEAFF
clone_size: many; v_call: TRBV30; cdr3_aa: CAWSPDRADEQYF
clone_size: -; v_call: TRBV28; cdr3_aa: CASNPGQSYTDTQYF
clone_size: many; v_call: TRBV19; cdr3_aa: CASSAQTSGSYEQYF
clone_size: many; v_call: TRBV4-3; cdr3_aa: CASSQDLVSYEQYF
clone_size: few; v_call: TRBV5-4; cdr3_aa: CASSPIQRVNYNEQFF
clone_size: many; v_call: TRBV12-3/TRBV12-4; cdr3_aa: CASSLVGQFSTDTQYF
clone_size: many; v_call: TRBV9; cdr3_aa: CASSALAGAHTEAFF
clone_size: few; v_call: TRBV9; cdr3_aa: CASSGGTGGGKAEAFF
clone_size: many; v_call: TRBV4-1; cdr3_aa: CASSQVAFGQPQHF
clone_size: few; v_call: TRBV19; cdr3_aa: CASSRDQETQYF
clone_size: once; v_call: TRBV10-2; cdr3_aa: CASSEGLAGSYAQSF
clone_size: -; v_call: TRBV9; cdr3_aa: CASSPGTDNSPLHF
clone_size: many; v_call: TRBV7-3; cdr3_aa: CASSLSSGYEQFF
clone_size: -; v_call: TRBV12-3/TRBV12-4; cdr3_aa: CASSLLAGGAGELFF
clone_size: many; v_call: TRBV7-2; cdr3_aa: CASSPTRTAYYEQYF
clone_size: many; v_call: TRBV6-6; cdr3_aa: CASSYKGAGEKLFF
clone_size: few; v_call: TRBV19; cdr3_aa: CASRSGLGDEQYF
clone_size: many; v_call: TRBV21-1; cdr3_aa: CASSKSSGANVLTF
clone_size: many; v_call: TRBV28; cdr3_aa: CASSFRGSKNIQYF
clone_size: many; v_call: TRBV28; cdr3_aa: CASSFDRGAFSETQYF
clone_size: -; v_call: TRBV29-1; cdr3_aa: CSVSGTATYEQYF
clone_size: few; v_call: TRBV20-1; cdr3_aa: CSAREAGGNTGELFF
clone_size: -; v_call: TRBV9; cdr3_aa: CASSAGTGGPREQYF
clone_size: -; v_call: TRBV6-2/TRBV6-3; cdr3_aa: CASSSGPPQYF
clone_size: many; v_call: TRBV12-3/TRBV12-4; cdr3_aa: CASSLVGNQPQHF
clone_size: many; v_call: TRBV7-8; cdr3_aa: CASSTGPMISYEQYF
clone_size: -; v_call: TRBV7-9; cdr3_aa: CASKGEQGSSYEQYF
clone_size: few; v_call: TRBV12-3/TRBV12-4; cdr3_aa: CASSSLIAGHQETQYF
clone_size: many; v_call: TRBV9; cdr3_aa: CASSVEDRVEEQYF
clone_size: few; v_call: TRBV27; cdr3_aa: CASRGINNEQFF
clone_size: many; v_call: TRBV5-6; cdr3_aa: CASSYGTGGQPQHF
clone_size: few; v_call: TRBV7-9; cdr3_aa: CASSLGTWSEKLFF
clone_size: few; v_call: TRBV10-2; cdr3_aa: CASSDQPSRFGSPLHF
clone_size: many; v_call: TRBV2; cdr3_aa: CASSERTGFRISGANVLTF
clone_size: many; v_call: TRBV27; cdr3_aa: CASSFRGSYEQYF
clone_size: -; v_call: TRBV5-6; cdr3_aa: CACSLANLVGEQFF
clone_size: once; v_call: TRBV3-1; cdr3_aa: CASNQDRGQGIGVNIQYF
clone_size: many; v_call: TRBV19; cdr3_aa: CASTTPPYNEQFF
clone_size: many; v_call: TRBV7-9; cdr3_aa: CASSFSGGAGGTDTQYF
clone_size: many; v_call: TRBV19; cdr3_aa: CASSTDTSSYEQYF
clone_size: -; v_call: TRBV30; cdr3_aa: CAWSSNTDTQYF
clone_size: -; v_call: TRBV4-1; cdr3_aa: CASSQIPSGTNYGYTF
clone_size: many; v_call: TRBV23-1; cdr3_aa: CASSYGAFF